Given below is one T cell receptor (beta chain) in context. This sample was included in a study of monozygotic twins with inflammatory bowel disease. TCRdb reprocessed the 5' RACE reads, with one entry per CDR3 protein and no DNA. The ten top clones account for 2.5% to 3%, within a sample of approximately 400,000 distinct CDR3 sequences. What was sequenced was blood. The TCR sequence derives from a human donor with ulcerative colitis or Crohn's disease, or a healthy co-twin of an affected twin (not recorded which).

CDR3 amino acids: CASSLPRTGMNTEAFF. The V and J genes are TRBV5-6 and TRBJ1-1; TCRdb proposes TRBD1, but this gene call is untestable without DNA. This CDR3 contains 16 residues. Germline assignment: CDR1 SGHDT and CDR2 YYEEEE.